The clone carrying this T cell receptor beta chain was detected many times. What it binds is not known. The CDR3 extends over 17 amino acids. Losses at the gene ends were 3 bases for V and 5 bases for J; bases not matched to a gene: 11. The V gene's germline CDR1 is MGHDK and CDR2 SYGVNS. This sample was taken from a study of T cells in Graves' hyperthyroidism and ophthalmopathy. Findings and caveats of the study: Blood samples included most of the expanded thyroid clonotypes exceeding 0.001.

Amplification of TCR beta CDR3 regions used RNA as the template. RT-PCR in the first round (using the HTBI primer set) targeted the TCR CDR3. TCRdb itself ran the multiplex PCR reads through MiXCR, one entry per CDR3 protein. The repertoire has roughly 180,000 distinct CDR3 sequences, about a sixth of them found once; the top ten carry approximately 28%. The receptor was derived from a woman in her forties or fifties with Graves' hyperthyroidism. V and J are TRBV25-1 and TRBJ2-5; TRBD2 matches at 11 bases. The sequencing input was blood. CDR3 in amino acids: CASSDRTGTSGEETQYF. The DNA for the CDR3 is TGTGCCAGCAGTGATCGTACCGGGACTAGCGGTGAGGAGACCCAGTACTTC.